Listed here are 25 T cell receptor beta chains from one sample, sequenced in a study of identical twins (dated by TCRdb to between 2015 and 2016). The library was generated by 5' RACE. Sequencing relied on an Illumina HiSeq 2000. TCRdb reran the public reads through fastp at Q25 and MiXCR, keeping productive beta chains. Rows with one shared CDR3 protein collapse into an entry with the most common genes and DNA. A total of under 900,000 distinct CDR3 sequences appear in this sample, approximately 13% of them only once. The ten largest make up 1.5% to 2% of the sample. In addition, the sample was reused for a study of yellow fever vaccine responses in identical twins.

The sample taken for sequencing was PBMCs. Source of these receptors: a woman aged 18-29 years in good health.

This clonotype was counted at least ten times. V and J are TRBV27 and TRBJ2-2; 7 nucleotides agree with TRBD2. Per germline, CDR1 MNHEY and CDR2 SMNVEV (reference sequence). J was trimmed by 1 base and V by 8 bases; bases with no gene match: 13. The CDR3 has 17 amino acids. CDR3 sequence: CASRMKWGTMNTGELFF. DNA of the CDR3: TGTGCCAGCCGAATGAAATGGGGGACTATGAACACCGGGGAGCTGTTTTTT.

The chain recombines TRBV9 with TRBJ2-5; the D gene is possibly TRBD1 (6 bases). This CDR3 is 15 amino acids long. V lost 0 bases and J lost 1, with 10 bases in between. CDR1 and CDR2 from the germline V gene are SGDLS and YYNGEE. In nucleotides, the CDR3 is TGTGCCAGCAGCGTAGGGGACACCCTCCAAGAGACCCAGTACTTC. Protein sequence: CASSVGDTLQETQYF. The full variable domain, with the rest looked up from reference TRBV9 and TRBJ2-5, is DSGVTQTPKHLITATGQRVTLRCSPRSGDLSVYWYQQSLDQGLQFLIQYYNGEERAKGNILERFSAQQFPDLHSELNLSSLELGDSALYFCASSVGDTLQETQYFGPGTRLLVL.

This clonotype was seen more than once but under ten times. The rearrangement links TRBV6-5 to TRBJ2-2; possibly TRBD2 for D (5 bases). This CDR3 is 15 amino acids long. V was pared by 0 bases and J by 6 bases, with 11 bases between. Germline V gene sequence: CDR1 MNHEY, CDR2 SVGAGI. DNA of the CDR3: TGTGCCAGCAGTTACTCCCTAGCCCGGGCCGGGGAGCTGTTTTTT. Its translation is CASSYSLARAGELFF.

This clonotype appeared a few times. The chain uses TRBV6-1 and TRBJ1-1; D unclear. The length of the CDR3 is 13 residues. Germline V CDR1 and CDR2: MNHNS, SASEGT. Trimming removed 10 bases from V and 1 base from J, with 13 bases in between. The CDR3 region is CATSVSPNTEAFF. The CDR3 coding sequence is TGTGCCACCTCGGTCTCACCGAACACTGAAGCTTTCTTT.

The chain links TRBV3-1 to TRBJ1-2; tentative D call: TRBD1 (6 bases). Germline V CDR1 and CDR2: LGHDT, YNNKEL (reference sequence). The CDR3 covers 14 residues. Trimming left V 3 bases short and J 7 bases short, with 15 bases between. Written as DNA, the CDR3 is TGTGCCAGCAGCCACCAACAGGGAGGAGCTGGCTACACCTTC. Amino acid sequence: CASSHQQGGAGYTF. Filled out from reference TRBV3-1 and TRBJ1-2, the complete variable domain reads DTAVSQTPKYLVTQMGNDKSIKCEQNLGHDTMYWYKQDSKKFLKIMFSYNNKELIINETVPNRFSPKSPDKAHLNLHINSLELGDSAVYFCASSHQQGGAGYTFGSGTRLTVV.

This clonotype showed up many times. The chain has TRBV12-3 or TRBV12-4 and TRBJ1-4; D gene unclear. V dropped 5 bases and J dropped 8 bases, with 12 bases sitting between them. This CDR3 comprises 13 residues. The DNA for the CDR3 is TGTGCCAGCAGTCCAAGGAGGGAAGAAAAACTGTTTTTT. Translating gives CASSPRREEKLFF.

A few counts support this clonotype. The genes are TRBV29-1 and TRBJ2-3; D may be TRBD2 (6 bases). V was shortened by 6 bases and J by 2 bases, with 18 bases between the two germline ends. Germline CDR1 reads SQVTM; CDR2 reads ANQGSEA. The CDR3 length is 15 residues. The CDR3: CSVGIAESPTDTQYF. DNA of the CDR3: TGCAGCGTCGGAATAGCGGAATCCCCCACAGATACGCAGTATTTT.

In this sample, this clonotype turned up a few times. V and J are TRBV7-8 and TRBJ2-2; 10 bases are a match to TRBD2. This CDR3 is built from 18 residues. The ends lost 2 bases at V and 2 bases at J; junction bases unmatched: 8. The germline V gene encodes CDR1 SGHVS and CDR2 FQNEAQ. CDR3 coding DNA: TGTGCCAGCAGCTTAATTACCGGGACTAGCGTAAACACCGGGGAGCTGTTTTTT. This translates into CASSLITGTSVNTGELFF.

The chain recombines TRBV3-1 with TRBJ1-1; the D gene is possibly TRBD1 (5 bases). Deletions cut 11 bases from V and 0 bases from J, with 19 bases between. The CDR3 covers 15 residues. The germline gives CDR1 LGHDT, CDR2 YNNKEL (reference sequence). In DNA form, the CDR3 reads TGTGCCTCCTGCCGGACGACAGACCTGAACACTGAAGCTTTCTTT. Protein product: CASCRTTDLNTEAFF.

This clonotype was picked up many times. The V and J genes are TRBV29-1 and TRBJ2-3, with D unresolved. The V gene lost 5 bases and the J gene lost 6 bases, with 12 bases spanning the gap. The CDR3 extends over 12 amino acids. Germline-derived CDR1 and CDR2 are SQVTM and ANQGSEA. In DNA, the CDR3 is TGCAGCGTTAACAAGCAATGGGATACGCAGTATTTT. This codes for CSVNKQWDTQYF.

Comment on this clonotype: Being one base from a much bigger clone, this may be a read error. The chain has TRBV7-2 and TRBJ2-5; 10 bases are shared with TRBD2. This CDR3 has 14 residues. Germline V gives CDR1 SGHTA, CDR2 FQGNSA. The DNA of the CDR3 is TGTGCCAGCAGCTTAAGCGGGAGGGGTGAGACCCGGTACTTC. Amino acids: CASSLSGRGETRYF.

This clonotype was seen many times. V usage is TRBV12-3 or TRBV12-4 and J usage is TRBJ2-1; D is undetermined. V was shortened by 1 base and J by 4 bases, with 2 bases between the two germline ends. The CDR3 loop spans 12 amino acids. The CDR3 loop is CASSLEYNEQFF. The CDR3 DNA is TGTGCCAGCAGTTTAGAGTACAATGAGCAGTTCTTC.

The J gene is TRBJ2-5, the V gene TRBV12-3 or TRBV12-4; 10 positions match TRBD2. The ends lost 6 bases at V and 5 bases at J; junction bases unmatched: 6. This CDR3 contains 14 residues. The CDR3 is CASRSGRARETQYF. Written as DNA, the CDR3 is TGTGCCAGCAGGAGCGGGAGGGCCCGGGAGACCCAGTACTTC.

V is TRBV3-1 and J is TRBJ1-6; D unresolved. The V end was cut by 2 bases, the J end by 3 bases, with 8 bases between. The germline CDR1 and CDR2 sequences are LGHDT and YNNKEL (reference sequence). The CDR3 runs 15 residues. CDR3 residues: CASSQNTGYNSPLHF. CDR3 in DNA: TGTGCCAGCAGCCAAAACACGGGCTATAATTCACCCCTCCACTTT.

The table lists this clonotype with a few counts. This chain connects TRBV5-6 to TRBJ1-1; 7 bases line up with TRBD1. The germline CDR1 and CDR2 sequences are SGHDT and YYEEEE. J gave up 0 bases and V 1 base, and 3 bases lay outside the gene matches. This CDR3 region has 15 residues. CDR3 protein: CASSLQGVVNTEAFF. The CDR3 DNA reads as TGTGCCAGCAGCTTGCAGGGGGTGGTGAACACTGAAGCTTTCTTT.

This clonotype was counted a few times. The rearrangement uses TRBV25-1 and TRBJ1-4; D may be TRBD1 (6 bases). CDR1 and CDR2 (germline): MGHDK, SYGVNS. The V gene lost 1 base and the J gene lost 1 base, with 10 bases spanning the gap. The CDR3 runs to 16 residues. DNA of the CDR3: TGTGCCAGCAGTGAATCAGGGGACCTAACTAATGAAAAACTGTTTTTT. It encodes CASSESGDLTNEKLFF.

This clonotype showed up just a few times. The chain employs TRBV7-9 and TRBJ1-1, with a possible D match to TRBD1 (6 bases). CDR3 length: 15 residues. V lost 3 bases and J 1 base, leaving 12 bases between the germline ends. CDR1 and CDR2 from the germline V gene are SEHNR and FQNEAQ (reference sequence). DNA of the CDR3: TGTGCCAGCAGCTTGGTCAGGGGCACGAACACTGAAGCTTTCTTT. It yields the protein CASSLVRGTNTEAFF.

V and J are TRBV2 and TRBJ1-2, with a tentative D call TRBD1 (5 bases). Germline V gene data show CDR1 as SNHLY and CDR2 as FYNNEI. V lost 4 bases and J 4 bases, leaving 13 bases between the germline ends. This CDR3 is built from 14 residues. Here the CDR3 reads CASSGQGPTYGYTF. CDR3 DNA sequence: TGTGCCAGCAGTGGGCAGGGACCTACCTATGGCTACACCTTC. The full variable domain, completed using reference TRBV2 and TRBJ1-2, is EPEVTQTPSHQVTQMGQEVILRCVPISNHLYFYWYRQILGQKVEFLVSFYNNEISEKSEIFDDQFSVERPDGSNFTLKIRSTKLEDSAMYFCASSGQGPTYGYTFGSGTRLTVV.

This clonotype has a handful of counts. This chain links TRBV5-1 with TRBJ2-7; the D gene could be TRBD1 or TRBD2 (5 bases each). The CDR3 spans 13 residues. Germline assignment: CDR1 SGHRS and CDR2 YFSETQ. V lost 3 bases and J lost 2, with 9 bases in between. The CDR3 is CASSSGATYEQYF. The CDR3 nucleotides read TGCGCCAGCAGCTCCGGGGCCACCTACGAGCAGTACTTC.

The chain has TRBV7-7 and TRBJ2-7; D is unresolved. There are 13 residues in the CDR3. Germline V gene data show CDR1 as SSHAT and CDR2 as FNYEAQ (reference sequence). V dropped 5 bases and J dropped 5 bases, with 13 bases sitting between them. The DNA of the CDR3 is TGTGCCAGCAGCCCCGCTTTCTATGACGAGCAGTACTTC. This codes for CASSPAFYDEQYF. Together with reference TRBV7-7 and TRBJ2-7, the CDR3 gives the full variable domain: GAGVSQSPRYKVTKRGQDVTLRCDPISSHATLYWYQQALGQGPEFLTYFNYEAQPDKSGLPSDRFSAERPEGSISTLTIQRTEQRDSAMYRCASSPAFYDEQYFGPGTRLTVT.

This clonotype was picked up a small number of times. V gene TRBV9 combines with J gene TRBJ2-1, with D possibly called TRBD1 or TRBD2 (5 bases each). This CDR3 is 16 amino acids long. The V gene lost 0 bases and the J gene lost 5 bases, with 15 bases spanning the gap. The germline CDR1 and CDR2 sequences are SGDLS and YYNGEE. CDR3 in amino acids: CASSVVFGDGHNEQFF. The CDR3 nucleotides are TGTGCCAGCAGCGTAGTATTTGGGGACGGACACAATGAGCAGTTCTTC.

This clonotype was picked up many times. In DNA form, the CDR3 reads TGTGCCAGCAGCTTAGGTCGGGGGAAAGGTCAGCCCCAGCATTTT. Translating gives CASSLGRGKGQPQHF. V gene TRBV7-8 combines with J gene TRBJ1-5; tentative D call: TRBD1 (5 bases). V dropped 1 base and J dropped 6 bases, with 13 bases sitting between them. The CDR3 spans 15 residues. Germline CDR1 and CDR2: SGHVS and FQNEAQ.

This clonotype was counted ten times or more. The chain has TRBV28 and TRBJ2-2; D not resolved. The CDR3 contains 11 residues. The V end lost 3 bases, the J end lost 7 bases, and 3 bases lay between the germline ends. Germline-derived CDR1 and CDR2 are MDHEN and SYDVKM. The CDR3 DNA reads as TGTGCCAGCAGTTTGATCGGGGAGCTGTTTTTT. Translated, it gives CASSLIGELFF.

The J gene is TRBJ2-2, the V gene TRBV21-1; TRBD2 was called by the table and not checked on the DNA. TRBV21-1 represents a pseudogene. CDR3 length equals 17 residues. The CDR3 DNA reads TGTGCCAGCAGCACACAACGACTAGCGGCCAACACCGGGGAGCTGTTTTTT. It yields the protein CASSTQRLAANTGELFF.

This chain links TRBV7-3 with TRBJ2-2; D is uncertain. The CDR3 loop spans 15 amino acids. CDR1 and CDR2 from the germline V gene are SGHTA and FQGTGA. Trimming left V 2 bases short and J 4 bases short, with 11 bases between. The DNA of the CDR3 is TGTGCCAGCAGCTTATCGGCGGAACCCACCGGGGAGCTGTTTTTT. Translated: CASSLSAEPTGELFF.